This TCR beta chain is drawn from a study of blood T cell repertoires in COVID-19. TCRdb's copy holds only in-frame clones and misses some; the assay was immunoSEQ multiplex PCR. Among about 270,000 clones listed, about 85% were seen once. Sequencing input: PBMCs or T cells enriched from blood (not recorded which). The receptor comes from a woman aged 50 to 60 who had recovered from COVID-19.

The DNA of the CDR3 is TGTGCCAGCAGCTTTAGCGGGAGTTCCTACAATGAGCAGTTCTTC. Protein sequence: CASSFSGSSYNEQFF. The chain uses TRBV7-2 and TRBJ2-1; 9 bases agree with TRBD2. CDR3 length: 15 amino acids. The germline V gene encodes CDR1 SGHTA and CDR2 FQGNSA. V lost 3 bases to trimming and J lost 1 base; unmatched junction nucleotides: 1.